The clone carrying this TCR beta chain came up many times. What it binds is not known. This CDR3 is 15 amino acids long. The germline V gene encodes CDR1 ENHRY and CDR2 SYGVKD. V lost 3 bases and J 1 base, leaving 9 bases between the germline ends. The source of the sample is a study of regulatory T cells in long-lasting Graves disease. In the study overall: Positivity for TSH receptor antibodies plus over 5 years of antithyroid drugs meant persistent Graves' disease. Study outcomes and limitations: When disease was persistent, TRBV28, TRBJ1-2 and TRBJ2-5 were the favored segments. Accuracy might have suffered from few samples.

Arm-PCR with iRepertoire HTBI primers amplified the CDR3 regions for these TCR beta libraries. One entry per CDR3 protein, called by TCRdb with MiXCR from the multiplex PCR reads. The sample contains roughly 490,000 distinct CDR3 sequences, approximately 23% of which appear only once. The time point denotes: persistent/refractory GD, antithyroid drugs over 5 years with positive TRAb. Extracted PBMC RNA gave rise to the TCR library. American Thyroid Association guidelines defined how Graves' disease was diagnosed. J is TRBJ2-2 and V is TRBV10-3; tentatively, D is TRBD1 or TRBD2 (5 bases each). This TCR was recovered from a female donor with Graves disease. The sample here was peripheral blood mononuclear cells (PBMCs), taken when the disease was refractory, from a patient treated with antithyroid drugs. Here the CDR3 DNA reads TGTGCCATCAGTGAAGGGGCGGGGAACACCGGGGAGCTGTTTTTT. This codes for CAISEGAGNTGELFF.